Sequencing of this TCR beta chain was carried out in a study of T cells in Graves' hyperthyroidism and ophthalmopathy. Study-level results: Among clonotypes expanded in thyroid above 0.001, most were also found in blood.

This clonotype was seen repeatedly, ten times or more. Its matching antigen is unknown. CDR3 size: 13 residues. Deletions cut 7 bases from V and 8 bases from J, with 15 bases between. Germline assignment: CDR1 MNHEY and CDR2 SVGEGT. Amplified TCR beta CDR3 regions came from RNA transcripts. HTBI primers were used for first-round RT-PCR of the TCR CDR3. Via MiXCR, TCRdb re-called the multiplex PCR reads, giving one row per CDR3 protein. The top ten hold roughly a tenth of the sample, which has hundreds of thousands of distinct CDR3 sequences, 14% seen once. Sequenced input: blood. The receptor was isolated from a woman younger than 35 with Graves' hyperthyroidism. V gene TRBV6-2 or TRBV6-3 combines with J gene TRBJ2-1; D possibly corresponds to TRBD2 (6 bases). The CDR3 coding sequence is TGTGCCAGCACCCTACGGGGGTTCCATGAGCAGTTCTTC. Translated, it gives CASTLRGFHEQFF.